The present entry profiles one TCR beta chain with its context. These data belong to a study of blood T cell repertoires in COVID-19. As for the study in general: The United States, Italy and Spain were the sources of the acute and convalescent COVID-19 samples. Nucleic acid was either cDNA or gDNA, and it came from T cells, B-cell-depleted T cells, or PBMCs.

The CDR3 has 16 residues. V shed 5 bases, J shed 1 base, and the junction held 7 bases outside the gene matches. Germline assignment: CDR1 KGHDR and CDR2 SFDVKD. Original methodology: Reference gene primers were amplified, and this amplification served to estimate nucleated cell counts. Produced via immunoSEQ multiplex PCR; TCRdb's table is partial and in-frame only. V, J and clone size are taken as reported in that table, and D and trimming were inferred from the DNA itself. This sample carries around 100,000 clones, approximately 84% of them seen once, and the ten largest clones take roughly a quarter.

This rearrangement joins TRBV24-1 to TRBJ2-7; 10 bases agree with TRBD2. This TCR was sampled from a man aged 60 to 69 with acute or convalescent COVID-19. The sequencing sample was made of peripheral blood. In DNA form, the CDR3 reads TGTGCCACCAGTGTCGGACTAGCGGATAATTCCTACGAGCAGTACTTC. Translated: CATSVGLADNSYEQYF.